The 6 T cell receptor beta chains below were found in one sample sequenced in a study of T cells in Graves' hyperthyroidism and ophthalmopathy (dated by TCRdb to the late 2010s). Receptor amplification or capture employed multiplex PCR. This sample was sequenced with an Illumina HiSeq 2000. The TCR beta CDR3 regions were amplified from the RNA transcripts. The first round of RT-PCR for the TCR CDR3 was performed with the HTBI primer set and the Qiagen OneStep RT-PCR kit. TCRdb trimmed public reads at Q25 via fastp, called clones via MiXCR and kept in-frame beta chains. Rows are unified per CDR3 protein, each entry keeping the most common DNA and genes. For this sample the table gives approximately 690,000 distinct CDR3 sequences, of which 13% to 15% were detected only once. The top ten constitute roughly an eighth of the sample. The sample comprised blood. The receptors come from a woman in her 50s with Graves' ophthalmopathy.

At least ten counts were recorded for this clonotype. J is TRBJ2-7 and V is TRBV13; the match to TRBD2 covers 9 bases. Germline V gives CDR1 PRHDT, CDR2 FYEKMQ (reference sequence). The CDR3 is 15 residues long. J lost 1 base, V lost 6 bases, and 7 bases had no gene match. CDR3 amino acids: CASSPGTSISYEQYF. Written as DNA, the CDR3 is TGTGCCAGCAGTCCCGGGACTAGCATTTCCTACGAGCAGTACTTC. The whole variable domain, filled in from reference TRBV13 and TRBJ2-7, reads AAGVIQSPRHLIKEKRETATLKCYPIPRHDTVYWYQQGPGQDPQFLISFYEKMQSDKGSIPDRFSAQQFSDYHSELNMSSLELGDSALYFCASSPGTSISYEQYFGPGTRLTVT.

There are many counts of this clonotype. This chain uses TRBV20-1 with TRBJ2-7; D unclear. CDR3 length: 14 residues. Germline V gene data show CDR1 as DFQATT and CDR2 as SNEGSKA (reference sequence). V was pared by 0 bases and J by 1 base, with 10 bases between. For the CDR3, the DNA is TGCAGTGCTAGAGACTATCCAAGTTCCTACGAGCAGTACTTC. It is translated as CSARDYPSSYEQYF.

This clonotype occurred many times. The genes are TRBV11-1 and TRBJ2-5, with no clear D. This CDR3 is 14 amino acids long. From germline, CDR1 is SGHAT and CDR2 FQDESV (reference sequence). V was shortened by 2 bases and J by 3 bases, with 10 bases between the two germline ends. The DNA of the CDR3 is TGTGCCAGCAGCTTATGGGCTCGGGAAGAGACCCAGTACTTC. This translates into CASSLWAREETQYF.

There are many counts of this clonotype. This rearrangement joins TRBV20-1 to TRBJ2-1; D gene ambiguous. Deletions cut 3 bases from V and 5 bases from J, with 17 bases between. Germline V gives CDR1 DFQATT, CDR2 SNEGSKA (reference sequence). The CDR3 length is 15 residues. In DNA, the CDR3 is TGCAGTGCTAGTCGGGCAGCAGTAGAGGACAATGAGCAGTTCTTC. This gives the protein CSASRAAVEDNEQFF.

This CDR3 is CSGGDRNEKLFF. CDR3 sequence (DNA): TGCAGCGGCGGGGATCGGAATGAAAAACTGTTTTTT. The chain combines TRBV29-1 with TRBJ1-4; D is unclear. This CDR3 spans 12 amino acids. CDR1 is SQVTM, CDR2 ANQGSEA, per germline. Trimming took off 7 bases at V and 5 bases at J, with 11 bases between the two ends.

This clonotype showed up many times. This CDR3 is CASRKDRASNQPQHF. In nucleotides, the CDR3 is TGTGCCAGCAGAAAGGACAGGGCTAGCAATCAGCCCCAGCATTTT. The V gene is TRBV2, the J gene TRBJ1-5, with 8 bases matching TRBD1. The V segment lost 6 bases and the J segment 0 bases; nucleotides outside the gene matches: 4. The CDR3 length is 15 residues. The germline gives CDR1 SNHLY, CDR2 FYNNEI.